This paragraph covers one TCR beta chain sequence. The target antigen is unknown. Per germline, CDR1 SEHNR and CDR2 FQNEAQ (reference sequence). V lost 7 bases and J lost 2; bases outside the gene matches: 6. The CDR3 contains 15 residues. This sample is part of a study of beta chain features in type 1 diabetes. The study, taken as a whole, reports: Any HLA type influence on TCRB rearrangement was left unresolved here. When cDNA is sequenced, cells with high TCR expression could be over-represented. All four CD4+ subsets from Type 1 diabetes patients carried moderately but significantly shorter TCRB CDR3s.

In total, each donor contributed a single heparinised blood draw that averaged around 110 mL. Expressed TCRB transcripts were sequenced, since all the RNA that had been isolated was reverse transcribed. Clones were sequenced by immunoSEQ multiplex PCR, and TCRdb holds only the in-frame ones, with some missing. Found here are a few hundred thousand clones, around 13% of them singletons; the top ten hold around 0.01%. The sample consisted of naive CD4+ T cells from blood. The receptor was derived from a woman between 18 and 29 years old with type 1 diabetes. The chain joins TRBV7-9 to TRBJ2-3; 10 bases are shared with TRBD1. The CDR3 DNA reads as TGTGCCAGCAACCAAGGACAGGGGGTCACAGATACGCAGTATTTT. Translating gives CASNQGQGVTDTQYF. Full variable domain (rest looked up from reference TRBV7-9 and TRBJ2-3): DTGVSQNPRHKITKRGQNVTFRCDPISEHNRLYWYRQTLGQGPEFLTYFQNEAQLEKSRLLSDRFSAERPKGSFSTLEIQRTEQGDSAMYLCASNQGQGVTDTQYFGPGTRLTVL.